The rows below give T cell receptor beta chains drawn from one sample of a study of blood T cell repertoires in COVID-19. TCRdb's table, derived via immunoSEQ multiplex PCR, lists solely in-frame clones and lacks some. The repertoire holds 150,000 to 200,000 clones, with 80% to 90% as singletons. Sequenced material: peripheral blood. All receptors come from a woman between 40 and 50 years old with COVID-19, enrolled during active disease. Both conserved end residues are part of each CDR3. Fields, in order: D gene, clone size, J gene, V gene, CDR3 protein, CDR3 DNA. The D gene is left open where the match is weak. The size field is filled for only some rows; it gives once, few, many or a size class.

>.|once|TRBJ2-5|TRBV5-1
CASSLNFRGAIQETQYF
TGCGCCAGCAGCTTGAATTTCAGGGGAGCTATACAAGAGACCCAGTACTTC
>TRBD1|.|TRBJ2-1|TRBV19
CASSISRQGIPFF
TGTGCCAGTAGTATATCCCGACAGGGAATACCGTTCTTC
>TRBD1|.|TRBJ2-5|TRBV18
CASSPPAGGFETQYF
TGTGCCAGCTCACCACCTGCAGGGGGTTTCGAGACCCAGTACTTC
>.|.|TRBJ1-2|TRBV15
CATSRDQGPYGYTF
TGTGCCACCAGCAGAGATCAGGGCCCCTATGGCTACACCTTC
>.|.|TRBJ2-7|TRBV5-1
CASSQPPEFAYEQYF
TGCGCCAGCAGCCAACCACCCGAGTTCGCCTACGAGCAGTACTTC
>.|once|TRBJ1-5|TRBV5-6
CASSGTGNGQPQHF
TGTGCCAGCAGCGGTACAGGGAATGGTCAGCCCCAGCATTTT
>TRBD2|.|TRBJ2-2|TRBV20-1
CSASGTSVTGELFF
TGCAGTGCTAGTGGGACTAGCGTCACCGGGGAGCTGTTTTTT
>.|.|TRBJ2-7|TRBV5-6
CASSLYSYEQYF
TGTGCCAGCAGCTTGTACAGCTACGAGCAGTACTTC
>.|.|TRBJ2-3|TRBV2
CASSYLILGDTQYF
TGTGCCAGCAGTTATCTAATCCTCGGGGATACGCAGTATTTT
>TRBD2|.|TRBJ2-3|TRBV4-1
CASSQDGLAVVDTQYF
TGCGCCAGCAGCCAAGATGGACTAGCGGTGGTAGATACGCAGTATTTT
>TRBD1|once|TRBJ1-5|TRBV6-5
CASSPTGGNQPQHF
TGTGCCAGCAGCCCGACAGGGGGCAATCAGCCCCAGCATTTT
>.|.|TRBJ1-5|TRBV3-1/TRBV3-2
CASSTNREPHQPQHF
TGTGCCAGCAGCACTAACAGGGAGCCGCATCAGCCCCAGCATTTT
>.|.|TRBJ2-1|TRBV19
CASSLGESSYNEQFF
TGTGCCAGTAGTTTGGGCGAGAGCTCCTACAATGAGCAGTTCTTC
>TRBD2|.|TRBJ2-2|TRBV6-4
CASSSGGNTGELFF
TGTGCCAGCAGCTCGGGGGGAAACACCGGGGAGCTGTTTTTT
>.|.|TRBJ1-1|TRBV2
CASSALKAFF
TGTGCCAGCAGTGCTCTTAAAGCTTTCTTT
>TRBD2|.|TRBJ2-4|TRBV7-9
CASSPAGAGKNIQYF
TGTGCCAGCAGCCCAGCGGGAGCCGGCAAAAACATTCAGTACTTC
>.|few|TRBJ1-1|TRBV25-1
CASREGGTEAFF
TGTGCCAGCAGGGAGGGGGGGACTGAAGCTTTCTTT
>.|.|TRBJ2-7|TRBV7-9
CASSSGGWSYEQYF
TGTGCCAGCAGCTCAGGGGGGTGGTCCTACGAGCAGTACTTC
>.|.|TRBJ1-5|TRBV30
CAWSATVSNQPQHF
TGTGCCTGGAGTGCGACAGTTAGCAATCAGCCCCAGCATTTT
>TRBD1|.|TRBJ2-7|TRBV3-1/TRBV3-2
CASSPHRGTGGYEQYF
TGTGCCAGCAGCCCCCATCGTGGGACAGGGGGATACGAGCAGTACTTC
>TRBD2|few|TRBJ2-7|TRBV6-5
CASRPTREGKQYF
TGTGCCAGCAGGCCGACCAGGGAGGGGAAGCAGTACTTC
>.|.|TRBJ2-1|TRBV6-5
CASSPSRSSYNEQFF
TGTGCCAGCAGCCCCTCGAGGAGCTCCTACAATGAGCAGTTCTTC
>.|.|TRBJ1-2|TRBV10-3
CAISVAGGNYGYTF
TGTGCCATCAGTGTTGCCGGGGGGAACTATGGCTACACCTTC
>.|.|TRBJ2-2|TRBV11-3
CASSSRGANTGELFF
TGTGCCAGCAGCTCCAGGGGGGCGAACACCGGGGAGCTGTTTTTT
>.|.|TRBJ1-2|TRBV27
CASSLSTGNGYTF
TGTGCCAGCAGTTTATCTACAGGGAATGGCTACACCTTC
>TRBD1|.|TRBJ2-3|TRBV5-6
CASGRTGVADTQYF
TGTGCCAGCGGACGGACAGGGGTAGCAGATACGCAGTATTTT
>TRBD1|.|TRBJ1-6|TRBV5-5
CASSLELQGGSPLHF
TGTGCCAGCAGCTTGGAGTTACAGGGGGGATCACCCCTCCACTTT
>.|.|TRBJ1-4|TRBV20-1
CSASSVVSGNPTNEKLFF
TGCAGTGCTAGTTCTGTCGTATCCGGGAACCCCACTAATGAAAAACTGTTTTTT
>TRBD1|.|TRBJ1-5|TRBV4-2
CASSQDNTGGQPQHF
TGTGCCAGCAGCCAAGATAATACAGGGGGTCAGCCCCAGCATTTT
>TRBD2|.|TRBJ2-4|TRBV18
CASSPGASGKNIQYF
TGTGCCAGCTCACCAGGCGCTAGCGGCAAAAACATTCAGTACTTC
>.|.|TRBJ2-5|TRBV28
CASSFPGYQETQYF
TGTGCCAGCAGTTTTCCGGGATACCAAGAGACCCAGTACTTC
>.|few|TRBJ2-2|TRBV19
CASSISVGRNTGELFF
TGTGCCAGTAGTATTAGCGTCGGACGAAACACCGGGGAGCTGTTTTTT
>TRBD2|.|TRBJ2-1|TRBV9
CASSVVGTSGMSEQFF
TGTGCCAGCAGCGTAGTTGGGACTAGCGGGATGAGTGAGCAGTTCTTC
>TRBD2|.|TRBJ2-2|TRBV20-1
CSASRREPTNTGELFF
TGCAGTGCTAGTAGGCGGGAGCCGACGAACACCGGGGAGCTGTTTTTT
>.|.|TRBJ1-2|TRBV6-5
CASSYVGVKYGYTF
TGTGCCAGCAGTTACGTCGGGGTGAAGTATGGCTACACCTTC
>TRBD1|few|TRBJ2-2|TRBV6-2/TRBV6-3
CASSYPDRDTGELFF
TGTGCCAGCAGTTACCCCGACAGGGACACCGGGGAGCTGTTTTTT
>TRBD1|once|TRBJ2-1|TRBV2
CASTGQGGNEQFF
TGTGCCAGCACGGGACAGGGGGGCAATGAGCAGTTCTTC
>.|.|TRBJ2-2|TRBV5-5
CASSMTGRSGELFF
TGTGCCAGCAGCATGACAGGGAGGTCCGGGGAGCTGTTTTTT
>TRBD2|.|TRBJ2-1|TRBV7-9
CASSPVGGYYNEQFF
TGTGCCAGCAGCCCGGTGGGGGGGTACTACAATGAGCAGTTCTTC
>.|.|TRBJ2-3|TRBV28
CASRKTSSTDTQYF
TGTGCCAGCAGAAAAACATCTAGCACAGATACGCAGTATTTT
>.|.|TRBJ1-1|TRBV19
CASSIFRDYTEAFF
TGTGCCAGTAGTATCTTCAGGGACTACACTGAAGCTTTCTTT
>.|.|TRBJ1-1|TRBV7-9
CASSLNRATEAFF
TGTGCCAGCAGCTTAAACAGGGCCACTGAAGCTTTCTTT
>TRBD1|.|TRBJ1-4|TRBV9
CASSRGQGEKLFF
TGTGCCAGCAGCAGGGGACAGGGTGAAAAACTGTTTTTT
>TRBD1|.|TRBJ2-3|TRBV29-1
CSVTGENHDTQYF
TGCAGCGTGACAGGGGAGAATCACGATACGCAGTATTTT
>.|once|TRBJ1-4|TRBV19
CASSIRGNEKLFF
TGTGCCAGTAGTATAAGAGGGAATGAAAAACTGTTTTTT
>.|few|TRBJ2-5|TRBV7-6
CASSLNGGIAETQYF
TGTGCCAGCAGCTTAAACGGAGGGATAGCGGAGACCCAGTACTTC
>.|.|TRBJ1-5|TRBV6-4
CASSDSGKPTVYSNQPQHF
TGTGCCAGCAGTGACTCTGGAAAGCCGACAGTTTATAGCAATCAGCCCCAGCATTTT
>.|few|TRBJ2-7|TRBV18
CASSPLGAEQYF
TGTGCCAGCTCACCCTTAGGGGCCGAGCAGTACTTC
>.|.|TRBJ2-1|TRBV7-6
CASSLGGLSNEQFF
TGTGCCAGCAGCTTAGGAGGCCTTAGCAATGAGCAGTTCTTC
>.|.|TRBJ2-3|TRBV7-2
CASSLAETDRGYF
TGTGCCAGCAGCTTAGCCGAAACAGATCGTGGGTATTTT
>TRBD2|.|TRBJ2-7|TRBV5-1
CASSLYGTSSEQYF
TGCGCCAGCAGCTTGTATGGGACTAGCTCCGAGCAGTACTTC
>.|.|TRBJ1-1|TRBV19
CASSPPGWNTEAFF
TGTGCCAGTAGTCCCCCGGGGTGGAACACTGAAGCTTTCTTT
>.|.|TRBJ2-2|TRBV28
CASRTAAGELFF
TGTGCCAGCAGAACCGCGGCCGGGGAGCTGTTTTTT
>TRBD1|.|TRBJ2-3|TRBV7-9
CASSSGQALTDTQYF
TGTGCCAGCAGCTCGGGACAGGCCCTCACAGATACGCAGTATTTT